One and the same sample provided the 32 T cell receptor beta chains below, sequenced in a study of regulatory T cells in long-lasting Graves disease. Libraries of TCR beta came from iRepertoire HTBI primers plus Arm-PCR of CDR3 regions. TCRdb ran MiXCR on the multiplex PCR reads and lists one entry per CDR3 protein. The sample has 360,000 or so distinct CDR3 sequences; around 15% are singletons. Time point defined: newly diagnosed GD, antithyroid drugs for less than 3 months. PBMCs provided the RNA from which the TCR library was made. The sample was also linked to a second study, of T cells in Graves' hyperthyroidism and ophthalmopathy.

The starting material was peripheral blood mononuclear cells (PBMCs), obtained at new diagnosis, from a patient treated with antithyroid drugs. The receptor set was obtained from a woman under 30 with Graves disease.

The V call is TRBV3-1, the J call TRBJ2-1, with 8 bases lining up with TRBD2. Losses at the gene ends were 4 bases for V and 15 bases for J; bases not matched to a gene: 8. The length of the CDR3 is 12 residues. The germline gives CDR1 LGHDT, CDR2 YNNKEL (reference sequence). CDR3 sequence reads: CASSLGGAGWFF. CDR3 DNA sequence: TGTGCCAGCAGCCTCGGGGGGGCGGGGTGGTTCTTC.

There are a few counts of this clonotype. The chain has TRBV28 and TRBJ1-5, with TRBD1 as a possible D gene (6 bases). This CDR3 is 15 amino acids long. Germline CDR1 is MDHEN and CDR2 is SYDVKM. V was clipped by 6 bases and J by 6 bases, with 18 bases between them. This CDR3 is CASRPGGQWGQPQHF. The CDR3 nucleotides read TGTGCCAGCAGACCCGGGGGGCAGTGGGGTCAGCCCCAGCATTTT. The whole variable domain, remainder taken from reference TRBV28 and TRBJ1-5, is DVKVTQSSRYLVKRTGEKVFLECVQDMDHENMFWYRQDPGLGLRLIYFSYDVKMKEKGDIPEGYSVSREKKERFSLILESASTNQTSMYLCASRPGGQWGQPQHFGDGTRLSIL.

This clonotype occurred a few times. J is TRBJ1-2 and V is TRBV30; D is unresolved. Between the trimmed V and J ends, which lost 0 bases and 0 bases, there was a span of 2 bases. The CDR3 length is 12 residues. Germline lookup yields CDR1 GTSNPN and CDR2 SVGIG (reference sequence). CDR3 bases: TGTGCCTGGAGTGTGACTAACTATGGCTACACCTTC. This codes for CAWSVTNYGYTF.

Concerning this clonotype itself: This may be a read error: a much more frequent sequence differs by one nucleotide. The V gene is TRBV20-1, the J gene TRBJ1-1; 12 nucleotides align to TRBD1. The ends lost 5 bases at V and 11 bases at J; junction bases unmatched: 12. CDR1 DFQATT and CDR2 SNEGSKA come from the germline V gene (reference sequence). This CDR3 is built from 14 residues. The CDR3 protein is CSAPVPGQGASAFF. CDR3 coding DNA: TGCAGTGCTCCGGTCCCGGGACAGGGGGCGTCGGCTTTCTTT.

The table lists this clonotype with many counts. The V gene is TRBV3-1, the J gene TRBJ2-1, with TRBD2 matching 8 bases. CDR1 is LGHDT, CDR2 YNNKEL, per germline (reference sequence). The CDR3 is 16 amino acids. J gave up 4 bases and V 0 bases, and 5 bases lay outside the gene matches. The CDR3 reads CASSQEGLVKYNEQFF. The CDR3 DNA is TGTGCCAGCAGCCAAGAGGGACTAGTTAAATACAATGAGCAGTTCTTC.

CDR3 coding DNA: TGTGCCAGCAACAACGTCCCCTTTGCAGAGCAGTTCTTC. Translating it yields CASNNVPFAEQFF. This rearrangement joins TRBV9 to TRBJ2-1; no definite D call. Germline V gives CDR1 SGDLS, CDR2 YYNGEE. CDR3 size: 13 residues. V lost 6 bases to trimming and J lost 10 bases, with 17 bases between them.

This clonotype was found many times. The chain links TRBV11-2 to TRBJ2-3; D is uncertain. The CDR3 is made up of 12 amino acids. Germline CDR1 and CDR2: SGHAT and FQNNGV. V was trimmed by 5 bases and J by 9 bases, leaving 12 bases between them. The CDR3 coding sequence is TGTGCCAGCAGCCAAGACTCTAACACGCAGTATTTT. Amino acid sequence: CASSQDSNTQYF. The complete variable domain, with remaining parts taken from reference TRBV11-2 and TRBJ2-3, reads EAGVAQSPRYKIIEKRQSVAFWCNPISGHATLYWYQQILGQGPKLLIQFQNNGVVDDSQLPKDRFSAERLKGVDSTLKIQPAKLEDSAVYLCASSQDSNTQYFGPGTRLTVL.

This clonotype was recorded a few times. The gene calls are TRBV29-1 and TRBJ2-6; D is undetermined. This CDR3 is built from 17 residues. The V gene's germline CDR1 is SQVTM and CDR2 ANQGSEA. Trimming pared 0 bases from V and 0 bases from J, leaving 12 bases between. CDR3 DNA sequence: TGCAGCGTTGAAGAAACTGCCGTAAGCTCTGGGGCCAACGTCCTGACTTTC. Amino acid sequence: CSVEETAVSSGANVLTF.

A few counts support this clonotype. The chain links TRBV20-1 to TRBJ1-6; 7 bases map to TRBD1. V lost 6 bases and J lost 6; bases outside the gene matches: 5. This CDR3 comprises 13 residues. Germline loops: CDR1 DFQATT, CDR2 SNEGSKA (reference sequence). CDR3 residues: CSANRDSNSPLHF. The CDR3 region has the DNA TGCAGTGCCAACCGGGACAGTAATTCACCCCTCCACTTT.

Many counts were recorded for this clonotype. V gene TRBV24-1 combines with J gene TRBJ2-7; D tentatively fits TRBD1 or TRBD2 (5 bases each). This CDR3 spans 13 amino acids. Germline loops: CDR1 KGHDR, CDR2 SFDVKD. The V end was cut by 8 bases, the J end by 1 base, with 11 bases between. CDR3 in amino acids: CATMGPISYEQYF. CDR3 sequence (DNA): TGTGCCACCATGGGACCGATATCCTACGAGCAGTACTTC.

The sample holds many counts of this clonotype. This chain joins TRBV12-3 or TRBV12-4 and TRBJ2-5; 7 bases are shared with TRBD1. V shed 6 bases, J shed 2 bases, and the junction held 9 bases outside the gene matches. The CDR3 loop spans 15 amino acids. CDR3 sequence reads: CASRTNRGLQETQYF. CDR3 sequence (DNA): TGTGCCAGCAGAACAAACAGGGGCCTTCAAGAGACCCAGTACTTC.

The chain is built from TRBV9 and TRBJ1-2; D perhaps matches TRBD1 (6 bases). V was trimmed by 3 bases and J by 6 bases, leaving 12 bases between them. Germline V gives CDR1 SGDLS, CDR2 YYNGEE. This CDR3 spans 13 amino acids. CDR3 sequence: CASSGGGGDGYTF. CDR3 sequence (DNA): TGTGCCAGCAGCGGAGGGGGGGGTGATGGCTACACCTTC. The whole variable domain, filled in from reference TRBV9 and TRBJ1-2, reads DSGVTQTPKHLITATGQRVTLRCSPRSGDLSVYWYQQSLDQGLQFLIQYYNGEERAKGNILERFSAQQFPDLHSELNLSSLELGDSALYFCASSGGGGDGYTFGSGTRLTVV.

This clonotype has a count of ten or more. The V gene is TRBV20-1, the J gene TRBJ2-5; a weak D match, TRBD2 (6 bases). This CDR3 contains 12 residues. Germline values: CDR1 DFQATT, CDR2 SNEGSKA (reference sequence). The ends were cut back, 2 bases at V and 5 bases at J, with 9 bases in the middle. DNA for the CDR3: TGCAGTGCTAGAATGAGCGGGGAGACCCAGTACTTC. It encodes CSARMSGETQYF.

This clonotype was detected ten times or more. The chain couples TRBV9 to TRBJ2-3, with TRBD2 matching 7 bases. This CDR3 is built from 16 residues. V dropped 0 bases and J dropped 1; count of bases not matched to a gene: 5. Germline-derived CDR1 and CDR2 are SGDLS and YYNGEE. The CDR3 here is CASSVGAGVGTDTQYF. The CDR3 DNA is TGTGCCAGCAGCGTAGGGGCGGGGGTGGGCACAGATACGCAGTATTTT.

In this sample, this clonotype turned up many times. The gene calls are TRBV20-1 and TRBJ2-5; TRBD2 might be the D (6 bases). V was pared by 4 bases and J by 4 bases, with 13 bases between. This CDR3 comprises 13 residues. Germline lookup yields CDR1 DFQATT and CDR2 SNEGSKA (reference sequence). The CDR3 DNA follows: TGCAGTGCTACTACGACTAGATCAGAGACCCAGTACTTC. The encoded protein is CSATTTRSETQYF.

This clonotype was seen only a few times. One junction end does not reproduce the germline sequence, and a read error may be involved. The chain uses TRBV20-1 and TRBJ1-1; a possible D gene is TRBD1 (6 bases). CDR3 size: 13 residues. Germline-derived CDR1 and CDR2 are DFQATT and SNEGSKA (reference sequence). The CDR3 DNA reads TGCAGTGCTAGAGGCGTGGATAGGGGGGACACGAACTTT. This translates into CSARGVDRGDTNF.

J is TRBJ2-2 and V is TRBV7-8; 7 bases line up with TRBD2. V shed 3 bases, J shed 7 bases, and the junction held 11 bases outside the gene matches. This CDR3 has 16 residues. CDR1 and CDR2 (germline): SGHVS, FQNEAQ. In DNA form, the CDR3 reads TGTGCCAGCAGCTTGCGGGAGAAAAATATGGGCGGGGAGCTGTTTTTT. Its translation is CASSLREKNMGGELFF.

The chain links TRBV12-3 or TRBV12-4 to TRBJ1-2; D ambiguous. The CDR3 is 13 amino acids. V lost 2 bases and J 4 bases, leaving 8 bases between the germline ends. CDR3 DNA sequence: TGTGCCAGCAGTTTATCGTCGGTCTATGGCTACACCTTC. It codes for CASSLSSVYGYTF.

This clonotype was seen only a few times. This chain connects TRBV6-5 to TRBJ2-2; TRBD2 agrees at 13 bases. Germline CDR1 and CDR2: MNHEY and SVGAGI. This CDR3 spans 15 amino acids. Losses at the gene ends were 4 bases for V and 6 bases for J; bases not matched to a gene: 2. The CDR3 here is CASSSTSGGAGELFF. The DNA for the CDR3 is TGTGCCAGCAGTTCAACTAGCGGGGGGGCCGGGGAGCTGTTTTTT.

This clonotype was counted at least ten times. The chain recombines TRBV15 with TRBJ2-2; D not resolved. CDR1 is LNHNV, CDR2 YYDKDF, per germline (reference sequence). This CDR3 has 14 amino acids. The V end lost 3 bases, the J end lost 2 bases, and 7 bases lay between the germline ends. The CDR3 protein is CATSSRVNTGELFF. Here the CDR3 DNA reads TGTGCCACCAGCAGTCGGGTAAACACCGGGGAGCTGTTTTTT.

This clonotype was counted many times. The chain recombines TRBV20-1 with TRBJ2-1, with 11 nucleotides matching TRBD2. Germline V gives CDR1 DFQATT, CDR2 SNEGSKA (reference sequence). The CDR3 sequence is 14 residues long. The trim removed 4 bases at V and 4 bases at J, leaving 3 bases unmatched. This CDR3 reads CSATSGGWYNEQFF. The CDR3 DNA is TGCAGTGCTACTAGCGGGGGGTGGTACAATGAGCAGTTCTTC.

This clonotype has ten or more counts. This chain links TRBV20-1 with TRBJ2-1, with a tentative D call TRBD1 (5 bases). The CDR3 runs 15 residues. V lost 0 bases and J 7 bases, leaving 16 bases between the germline ends. Germline CDR1 and CDR2: DFQATT and SNEGSKA (reference sequence). CDR3 nucleotides: TGCAGTGCTAGAGATCTGGACAACGATGAAAATGAGCAGTTCTTC. It specifies CSARDLDNDENEQFF.

This clonotype was recorded many times. The genes are TRBV7-9 and TRBJ2-7; D is perhaps TRBD1 or TRBD2 (5 bases each). Trimming took 7 bases from V and 3 from J, leaving 16 bases between them. This CDR3 spans 14 amino acids. Per germline, CDR1 SEHNR and CDR2 FQNEAQ (reference sequence). The CDR3 DNA sequence: TGTGCCAGCACCACCGCCGGGACCGGCTACGAGCAGTACTTC. Its protein is CASTTAGTGYEQYF.

V usage is TRBV5-4 and J usage is TRBJ2-1, with unresolved D. Per germline, CDR1 SGHNT and CDR2 YYREEE (reference sequence). The CDR3 contains 14 residues. V was clipped by 6 bases and J by 0 bases, with 10 bases between them. CDR3 sequence reads: CASKVTYSYNEQFF. The DNA of the CDR3 is TGTGCCAGCAAGGTTACGTACTCCTACAATGAGCAGTTCTTC.

This clonotype was counted only a few times. The rearrangement joins TRBV7-9 to TRBJ2-7, with D tentatively TRBD2 (5 bases). The CDR3 length is 13 residues. The ends were cut back, 2 bases at V and 4 bases at J, with 9 bases in the middle. Germline V lookup: CDR1 SEHNR, CDR2 FQNEAQ (reference sequence). This chain's CDR3 is CASSLTSKYEQYF. The CDR3 DNA follows: TGTGCCAGCAGCTTAACTAGTAAATACGAGCAGTACTTC.

This clonotype was observed many times. The rearrangement links TRBV9 to TRBJ2-3; no firm D call. CDR1 and CDR2 (germline): SGDLS, YYNGEE. This CDR3 has 13 amino acids. Trimming cost V 0 bases and J 6 bases, with 8 bases left between them. CDR3 sequence reads: CASSVALSDTQYF. For the CDR3, the DNA is TGTGCCAGCAGCGTAGCTCTATCGGATACGCAGTATTTT.

The V gene is TRBV6-2 or TRBV6-3, the J gene TRBJ2-2; TRBD2 matches 13 bases. V lost 2 bases, J lost 2 bases, and 2 bases stayed unmatched. Per germline, CDR1 MNHEY and CDR2 SVGEGT. This CDR3 region has 17 residues. The CDR3 is CASSYGLAGVNTGELFF. The CDR3 DNA is TGTGCCAGCAGTTACGGACTAGCGGGAGTTAACACCGGGGAGCTGTTTTTT.

This clonotype was counted a single time. The CDR3 here is CASSYWGIQETQYF. CDR3 nucleotides: TGTGCCAGCAGTTATTGGGGGATTCAAGAGACCCAGTACTTC. The chain combines TRBV12-3 or TRBV12-4 with TRBJ2-5, with D perhaps matching TRBD1 or TRBD2 (5 bases each). This CDR3 is 14 amino acids long. The germline V and J ends were trimmed by 4 bases and 2 bases, with 11 bases remaining between them.

The rearrangement links TRBV9 to TRBJ1-1, with a weak D call TRBD1 (6 bases). The CDR3 has 15 residues. Per the germline V gene, CDR1 is SGDLS and CDR2 is YYNGEE. V was shortened by 3 bases and J by 1 base, with 13 bases between the two germline ends. CDR3 nucleotide sequence: TGTGCCAGCAGCGAGGGAGGACAGAGGAACACTGAAGCTTTCTTT. Translated, it gives CASSEGGQRNTEAFF.

This clonotype was observed at least ten times. This chain joins TRBV2 and TRBJ1-1; unclear D gene. V lost 6 bases, J lost 1 base, and 6 bases lay in between. This CDR3 comprises 12 residues. Looked up from germline, CDR1 is SNHLY and CDR2 is FYNNEI. Here the CDR3 reads CASSIQNTEAFF. The CDR3 DNA is TGTGCCAGCAGCATACAGAACACTGAAGCTTTCTTT.

Details on this clonotype: It may be a read error: a sequence one base away is much more abundant. This chain joins TRBV6-1 and TRBJ2-3; TRBD1 might be the D (6 bases). The germline V gene encodes CDR1 MNHNS and CDR2 SASEGT. V dropped 5 bases and J dropped 2 bases, with 8 bases sitting between them. The CDR3 loop spans 13 amino acids. The CDR3 loop reads CASSRTDTDTQYF. The CDR3 DNA follows: TGTGCCAGCAGTCGGACAGACACAGATACGCAGTATTTT.

V is TRBV13 and J is TRBJ2-3, with D hard to call. The CDR3 extends over 16 amino acids. V lost 5 bases and J lost 0, with 15 bases in between. Germline V lookup: CDR1 PRHDT, CDR2 FYEKMQ (reference sequence). The chain's CDR3 is CASSPRSDLSTDTQYF. CDR3 DNA: TGTGCCAGCAGCCCTCGTTCGGATCTCAGCACAGATACGCAGTATTTT. Complete variable domain (other parts from reference TRBV13 and TRBJ2-3): AAGVIQSPRHLIKEKRETATLKCYPIPRHDTVYWYQQGPGQDPQFLISFYEKMQSDKGSIPDRFSAQQFSDYHSELNMSSLELGDSALYFCASSPRSDLSTDTQYFGPGTRLTVL.